These T cell receptor beta chains were read from a single sample in a study of T cell responses to AZD1222 COVID-19 vaccine. Profiled with immunoSEQ multiplex PCR; TCRdb holds only in-frame clones, not every one. The table includes over 200,000 clones, about 94% detected once. Sequences were derived from peripheral blood, sampled 28 days after the second dose of the MenACWY control vaccine. These TCRs come from an adult who received the MenACWY meningococcal vaccine as a control. CDR3s include the opening cysteine and the closing phenylalanine or tryptophan. Each record gives: V gene, D gene, J gene, clone size, CDR3 DNA, CDR3 protein. A D gene is named only where the DNA matches it firmly. Size values are once, few and many counts, or a class for expanded clones, and some rows have none.

v_call: TRBV7-8; d_call: -; j_call: TRBJ1-1; clone_size: -; cdr3_nt: TGTGCCAGCAGCCTCCTTACAGGGCCTGAAGCTTTCTTT; cdr3_aa: CASSLLTGPEAFF
v_call: TRBV10-1; d_call: TRBD2; j_call: TRBJ2-1; clone_size: -; cdr3_nt: TGCGCCAGCAGTGAGGGAATAGCGGGAGCCCCGGACAATCCCCTCCTGATCAATGAGCAGTTCTTC; cdr3_aa: CASSEGIAGAPDNPLLINEQFF
v_call: TRBV27; d_call: -; j_call: TRBJ1-2; clone_size: few; cdr3_nt: TGTGCCAGCAGTTTTTCTCCGAAAGGGAGATATGGCTACACCTTC; cdr3_aa: CASSFSPKGRYGYTF
v_call: TRBV7-8; d_call: TRBD1; j_call: TRBJ1-3; clone_size: -; cdr3_nt: TGTGCCAGCAGCTCAACCCGACAGGGAACTGGAAACACCATATATTTT; cdr3_aa: CASSSTRQGTGNTIYF
v_call: TRBV9; d_call: -; j_call: TRBJ1-1; clone_size: -; cdr3_nt: TGTGCCAGCAGCGCTGAGGGGGTGAGCACTGAAGCTTTCTTT; cdr3_aa: CASSAEGVSTEAFF
v_call: TRBV5-4; d_call: -; j_call: TRBJ2-7; clone_size: -; cdr3_nt: TGTGCCAGCAGCTTGGGGCCGTTCCTCTACGAGCAGTACTTC; cdr3_aa: CASSLGPFLYEQYF
v_call: TRBV28; d_call: TRBD2; j_call: TRBJ2-5; clone_size: once; cdr3_nt: TGTGCCAGCAGTACCCGACTAGCGGGATTTGAGGAGACCCAGTACTTC; cdr3_aa: CASSTRLAGFEETQYF
v_call: TRBV4-3; d_call: TRBD1; j_call: TRBJ1-4; clone_size: -; cdr3_nt: TGCGCCAGCAGCGACCTGCACGGGACAGGGGATGAAAAACTGTTTTTT; cdr3_aa: CASSDLHGTGDEKLFF
v_call: TRBV28; d_call: -; j_call: TRBJ1-3; clone_size: -; cdr3_nt: TGTGCCAGCAGTTTATTCCTCGACAGGAACTCTGGAAACACCATATATTTT; cdr3_aa: CASSLFLDRNSGNTIYF
v_call: TRBV4-1; d_call: TRBD1; j_call: TRBJ2-6; clone_size: -; cdr3_nt: TGCGCCAGCAGCCAAGGCCGGGACAGCCTCTCTGGGGCCAACGTCCTGACTTTC; cdr3_aa: CASSQGRDSLSGANVLTF
v_call: TRBV19; d_call: TRBD1; j_call: TRBJ2-7; clone_size: -; cdr3_nt: TGTGCCAGTAGCCCGGGACAGGCTAGCTCCTACGAGCAGTACTTC; cdr3_aa: CASSPGQASSYEQYF
v_call: TRBV5-1; d_call: -; j_call: TRBJ1-5; clone_size: once; cdr3_nt: TGCGCCAGCAGCTTGGATGGGGTTGGCAATCAGCCCCAGCATTTT; cdr3_aa: CASSLDGVGNQPQHF
v_call: TRBV3-1/TRBV3-2; d_call: TRBD2; j_call: TRBJ2-5; clone_size: -; cdr3_nt: TGTGCCAGCAGCATACAGACTAGCGGGGGAGAGACCCAGTACTTC; cdr3_aa: CASSIQTSGGETQYF
v_call: TRBV28; d_call: TRBD1; j_call: TRBJ1-5; clone_size: -; cdr3_nt: TGTGCCAGCAGTTTAGAGACAGGGACCCGTCAGCCCCAGCATTTT; cdr3_aa: CASSLETGTRQPQHF
v_call: TRBV5-1; d_call: -; j_call: TRBJ2-7; clone_size: -; cdr3_nt: TGCGCCAGCAGCTTGGAAGTTCAGGCAGAGCAGTACTTC; cdr3_aa: CASSLEVQAEQYF
v_call: TRBV28; d_call: -; j_call: TRBJ2-7; clone_size: once; cdr3_nt: TGTGCCAGCAGTTATTTCGGTTACGAGCAGTACTTC; cdr3_aa: CASSYFGYEQYF
v_call: TRBV5-1; d_call: TRBD1; j_call: TRBJ2-5; clone_size: -; cdr3_nt: TGCGCCAGCAGCCCGGTGGACAGGGCTGAGACCCAGTACTTC; cdr3_aa: CASSPVDRAETQYF
v_call: TRBV4-3; d_call: TRBD1; j_call: TRBJ1-2; clone_size: -; cdr3_nt: TGCGCCAGCAGCCAAGAGGCAGGAGGGGGCCGTGGCTATGGCTACACCTTC; cdr3_aa: CASSQEAGGGRGYGYTF
v_call: TRBV5-6; d_call: TRBD1; j_call: TRBJ1-2; clone_size: -; cdr3_nt: TGTGCCAGCAGCACATTATTAGGACAGGGGATCTATGGCTACACCTTC; cdr3_aa: CASSTLLGQGIYGYTF
v_call: TRBV14; d_call: -; j_call: TRBJ2-7; clone_size: -; cdr3_nt: TGTGCCAGCAGCCCTCACCTGGACAACCAGCCGACCTTC; cdr3_aa: CASSPHLDNQPTF
v_call: TRBV15; d_call: -; j_call: TRBJ1-4; clone_size: few; cdr3_nt: TGTGCCACCAGCAGAGATTCGGCAGCGACTGAAAAACTGTTTTTT; cdr3_aa: CATSRDSAATEKLFF
v_call: TRBV7-2; d_call: -; j_call: TRBJ2-1; clone_size: -; cdr3_nt: TGTGCCAGCAGCTCCGACCGGGCTCCTAATGAGCAGTTCTTC; cdr3_aa: CASSSDRAPNEQFF